This TCR beta chain was observed in a study of cytomegalovirus exposure and HLA in healthy donors. Study in general: A previous analysis identified 100 million to 120 million unique TCR beta sequences derived from roughly 180 million T cells. Of the donors genotyped, about 390 in all, 80% to 85% fell in the Caucasian-associated ancestry cluster.

The V end was cut by 7 bases, the J end by 7 bases, with 14 bases between. CDR1 and CDR2 (germline): SGHVS, FNYEAQ. This CDR3 is built from 14 residues. The PCR employed 60 Vbeta primers together with 13 Jbeta primers. Here immunoSEQ multiplex PCR was the method, and the copy in TCRdb shows in-frame clones only, minus some. This table holds approximately 73,000 clones, 75% found once. In regard to this clone: The antigen remains unidentified.

Study-wide findings and caveats: Indistinguishability led to the exclusion of some V segments, TRBV6-2 and TRBV6-3 included.

The sample taken for sequencing was PBMCs. The TCR was taken from a man between 65 and 80 years old in good health and CMV-seronegative. The chain recombines TRBV7-6 with TRBJ1-6; D is undetermined. The chain's CDR3 is CASTTTTGNSPLHF. CDR3 DNA: TGTGCCAGCACCACCACGACGGGGAATTCACCCCTCCACTTT.